The clone carrying this T cell receptor beta chain was seen only a few times. The antigen is undetermined. The junction departs from the called germline gene at one end, perhaps through a read error. Each diagnosis was grounded in clinical symptoms, serum thyroxine and TRAb, thyroid ultrasound, and orbital computed tomography. The data originate from a study of T cells in Graves' hyperthyroidism and ophthalmopathy. Background on the study: Once the initial diagnosis was made, peripheral blood was obtained before any treatment.

Whole-study results and caveats: Stable hyperthyroidism was separated from ophthalmopathy by a model based on 13 V-J features. Blood also contained most expanded thyroid clonotypes above 0.001.

The CDR3 runs 15 residues. TCR beta CDR3 region amplification was performed from RNA transcripts. In the first-round RT-PCR of the TCR CDR3, the HTBI primer set was used. Each CDR3 protein is one row after TCRdb ran MiXCR on the multiplex PCR reads. Of hundreds of thousands of distinct CDR3 sequences listed, 14% are singletons. Sequencing input: blood. This chain links TRBV12-3 or TRBV12-4 with TRBJ1-5; D is possibly TRBD1 (5 bases). This sequence was found in a woman between 18 and 29 years old with Graves' hyperthyroidism. The CDR3 region is CTSSWGSRKEQPQHF. CDR3 in DNA: TGTACCAGCAGTTGGGGGTCACGGAAGGAACAGCCCCAGCATTTT.